The T cell receptor beta chain described here comes from a study of T cell clones after liver transplantation. Whole-study context: TCRbeta sequencing after a pre-transplant mixed lymphocyte reaction identified graft-donor-reactive clones, later tracked in post-transplant blood. Draws occurred before transplant, before withdrawal, and after complete or failed withdrawal. Study-wide findings and caveats: Conclusions were preliminary, with small, heterogeneous patient groups.

With 5 bases removed from V and 2 bases from J, the gap between germline ends came to 9 bases. The CDR3 runs 14 residues. CDR1 SGHTA and CDR2 FQGNSA come from the germline V gene. The method was immunoSEQ multiplex PCR; TCRdb's version includes in-frame clones alone and lacks a portion of them. This sample carries roughly 55,000 clones, about 81% of them seen once, and the ten largest clones take around 8.7%. Worth noting for this clone: Its antigen is not identified.

Unstimulated PBMCs were sorted into CD3+CD4+ and CD3+CD8+ populations. The gene calls are TRBV7-2 and TRBJ1-4; no reliable D call. The receptor was isolated from a human donor who received a liver transplant. This specimen consisted of CD4+ T cells from blood, obtained before liver transplant. The CDR3 nucleotides read TGTGCCAGCAGCATAGTCCGGACTAATGAAAAACTGTTTTTT. This encodes CASSIVRTNEKLFF.